This is a list of T cell receptor beta chains from one sample in a study of cytomegalovirus exposure and HLA in healthy donors. Profiled with immunoSEQ multiplex PCR; TCRdb holds only in-frame clones, not every one. Of 150,000 to 250,000 clones listed, more than 75% are singletons. Material: PBMCs. The receptors here all came from a woman between 45 and 60 years old in good health and CMV-seropositive. Each CDR3 is given with its conserved first and last residue. D genes are given only for firm matches. Rows may omit the clone size; those that give it use once, few, many or a size class.

V gene	J gene	D gene	clone size	CDR3 DNA	CDR3 protein
TRBV28	TRBJ2-7	TRBD2	NA	TGTGCCAGCAGTGGACTAGCGGGAGACTACGAGCAGTACTTC	CASSGLAGDYEQYF
TRBV5-4	TRBJ2-4	TRBD2	NA	TGTGCCAGCAGCTTGGAGCGAGAGGTAGCGGGGGGCCGGGGGAACAGTCAGTACTTC	CASSLEREVAGGRGNSQYF
TRBV5-4	TRBJ2-7	NA	few	TGTGCCAGCAGCTTCCCCAGGGTCCCCCACGAGCAGTACTTC	CASSFPRVPHEQYF
TRBV6-6	TRBJ2-1	NA	few	TGTGCCAGCAGGCTCGACAGTGCAAGCTCCTACAATGAGCAGTTCTTC	CASRLDSASSYNEQFF
TRBV5-4	TRBJ2-1	TRBD2	NA	TGTGCCAGCAGCTTGGGACTAGCGGGATTTAATGAGCAGTTCTTC	CASSLGLAGFNEQFF
TRBV6-1	TRBJ2-7	NA	NA	TGTGCCACACTACGGAGGGGTGTCTACGAGCAGTACTTC	CATLRRGVYEQYF
TRBV5-1	TRBJ2-7	TRBD1	NA	TGCGCCAGCAGCTCGTCTGGGACAGGGGCGTACGAGCAGTACTTC	CASSSSGTGAYEQYF
TRBV5-1	TRBJ2-5	NA	NA	TGCGCCAGCAGCCAGGGGATGGCCGGGACCCAGTACTTC	CASSQGMAGTQYF
TRBV13	TRBJ1-1	TRBD1	NA	TGTGCCAGCAGCTCACAGGGGAAAAACACTGAAGCTTTCTTT	CASSSQGKNTEAFF
TRBV7-9	TRBJ1-1	NA	NA	TGTTCCTGGGGGGGAGGGAACACTGAAGCTTTCTTT	CSWGGGNTEAFF
TRBV28	TRBJ1-5	TRBD1	NA	TGTGCCAGCAGGACCTACCGGGACAGTAATCAGCCCCAGCATTTT	CASRTYRDSNQPQHF
TRBV6-1	TRBJ2-7	NA	NA	TGTGCCAGCACCCCCGGGACAATGCCCTCCTACGAGCAGTACTTC	CASTPGTMPSYEQYF
TRBV10-2	TRBJ2-7	NA	NA	TGCGCCAGCAGTGACCCTCACAGGGTGTACGAGCGGTACTTC	CASSDPHRVYERYF
TRBV7-9	TRBJ1-4	NA	NA	TGTGCCAGCAGCTGGGACACCAATGAAAAACTGTTTTTT	CASSWDTNEKLFF
TRBV2	TRBJ2-3	NA	once	TGTGCCAGCATCGGTGAGGTGGATACGCAGTATTTT	CASIGEVDTQYF
TRBV11-2	TRBJ1-4	NA	NA	TGTGCCAGCAGCTCCCGACAGAGCTTTGCAACTAATGAAAAACTGTTTTTT	CASSSRQSFATNEKLFF
TRBV14	TRBJ1-1	TRBD1	NA	TGTGCCAGCAGCCGGGGACAGGGCACTGAAGCTTTCTTT	CASSRGQGTEAFF
TRBV4-3	TRBJ2-2	TRBD2	NA	TGCGCCAGCAGCCAAGGGGACTATTTACGGGGAGGCGGGGAGCTGTTTTTT	CASSQGDYLRGGGELFF
TRBV6-5	TRBJ2-7	NA	few	TGTGCCTCCAGGCCCGGAGGGTTCAGCTCCTACGAGCAGTACTTC	CASRPGGFSSYEQYF
TRBV29-1	TRBJ1-2	NA	NA	TGCAGCGTCGCGACAGATCCCAACTATGGCTACACCTTC	CSVATDPNYGYTF
TRBV10-3	TRBJ2-7	TRBD1	NA	TGTGCCATCAGAGACAGGGAAAGAAACTACGAGCAGTACTTC	CAIRDRERNYEQYF
TRBV7-3	TRBJ2-1	TRBD1	NA	TGTGCCAGCAGCCCAAGGGGACAGGTATACAATGAGCAGTTCTTC	CASSPRGQVYNEQFF
TRBV7-3	TRBJ2-3	TRBD2	NA	TGTGCCAGCCGGCTAGCGGGCACAGATACGCAGTATTTT	CASRLAGTDTQYF
TRBV4-1	TRBJ2-1	TRBD2	NA	TGCGCCAGCAGCCGGGGGCTAGCGGGGGGCAGGGCCTACAATGAGCAGTTCTTC	CASSRGLAGGRAYNEQFF
TRBV18	TRBJ1-6	TRBD1	NA	TGTGCCAGCTCACCATTGACAGGGTTTGATTCACCCCTCCACTTT	CASSPLTGFDSPLHF
TRBV19	TRBJ1-1	TRBD1	NA	TGTGCCAGTAGCCGACAGGGGGCAGGGACTGAAGCTTTCTTT	CASSRQGAGTEAFF
TRBV5-4	TRBJ2-3	TRBD1	NA	TGTGCCAGCAGCTTCGGACAGGGCACAGATACGCAGTATTTT	CASSFGQGTDTQYF
TRBV27	TRBJ2-7	NA	NA	TGTGCCAGCAGTTTAAAATTAGGAGGGGACGAGCAGTACTTC	CASSLKLGGDEQYF
TRBV7-9	TRBJ2-3	NA	NA	TGTGCCAGCAGCCGTACAGGAGATACGCAGTATTTT	CASSRTGDTQYF
TRBV7-7	TRBJ2-5	NA	NA	TGTGCCAGCAGTTATCCCCGGGGGGCGGGGGAAGGGCAAGAGACCCAGTACTTC	CASSYPRGAGEGQETQYF
TRBV7-2	TRBJ2-3	NA	few	TGTGCCAGCAGCTTAGGGGGGCGGGGGCCCCCCACAGATACGCAGTATTTT	CASSLGGRGPPTDTQYF
TRBV19	TRBJ1-4	TRBD1	NA	TGTGCCAGTACGACAGGGAGGAATGAAAAACTGTTTTTT	CASTTGRNEKLFF
TRBV5-6	TRBJ2-7	NA	NA	TGTGCCAGCAGCTTGGACACAGGGCTGGGCGAGCAGTACTTC	CASSLDTGLGEQYF
TRBV11-3	TRBJ1-2	NA	few	TGTGCCAGCAGCCTAGTAAACCGGGACTCCTTCTATGGCTACACCTTC	CASSLVNRDSFYGYTF
TRBV7-8	TRBJ2-1	NA	NA	TGTGCCAGCAGCTTAGTTATAGCCCGCAATGAGCAGTTCTTC	CASSLVIARNEQFF
TRBV5-1	TRBJ2-5	NA	NA	TGCGCCAGCAGCACGGGGACTTGGGAGACCCAGTACTTC	CASSTGTWETQYF
TRBV10-3	TRBJ2-3	TRBD2	once	TGTGCCATCAAGAGCGGGAGCGAAGATACGCAGTATTTT	CAIKSGSEDTQYF
TRBV5-4	TRBJ1-1	NA	once	TGTGCCAGCAGCGCCCGGAGCGAGTTGGACACTGAAGCTTTCTTT	CASSARSELDTEAFF
TRBV5-1	TRBJ1-2	TRBD1	NA	TGCGCCAGCAGCTCGACAGGGGACTATGGCTACACCTTC	CASSSTGDYGYTF
TRBV29-1	TRBJ2-5	TRBD1	NA	TGCAGCGTGACAGGGGATGGGGAGACCCAGTACTTC	CSVTGDGETQYF
TRBV6-1	TRBJ1-2	NA	NA	TGTGCCAGCAGTCCAAATACAGGGTATGGCTACACCTTC	CASSPNTGYGYTF
TRBV7-8	TRBJ2-1	NA	NA	TGTGCCAGCAGCTTAGCTCCTGCCGTCGGCAATGAGCAGTTCTTC	CASSLAPAVGNEQFF
TRBV18	TRBJ2-7	TRBD2	NA	TGTGCCAGCTCACCGGGAGGGACCTACGAGCAGTACTTC	CASSPGGTYEQYF
TRBV4-1	TRBJ2-6	NA	NA	TGCGCCAGCAGCAAGCTTGGTATTGGGGCCAACGTCCTGACTTTC	CASSKLGIGANVLTF
TRBV5-1	TRBJ2-7	NA	NA	TGCGCCAGCAGCCCAGGATTCTGGGAGCAGTACTTC	CASSPGFWEQYF
TRBV28	TRBJ2-1	TRBD2	NA	TGTGCCAGCAGTTTCACGGGACTAGCGGGCAATGAGCAGTTCTTC	CASSFTGLAGNEQFF
TRBV2	TRBJ1-4	NA	few	TGTGCCAGCAGTGAAGGAACACGTAATGAAAAACTGTTTTTT	CASSEGTRNEKLFF
TRBV28	TRBJ2-5	TRBD2	NA	TGTGCCAGCAGTTTAAAGCTAGCGGGAGGGAATATTCTGGGGACCCAGTACTTC	CASSLKLAGGNILGTQYF
TRBV15	TRBJ1-2	TRBD1	NA	TGTGCCACCAGCAGAGGAGACAGGGATGGCTACACCTTC	CATSRGDRDGYTF
TRBV2	TRBJ2-1	NA	NA	TGTGCCAGCAGGGAAAGCGGGCCAGGGGGATACAATGAGCAGTTCTTC	CASRESGPGGYNEQFF
TRBV5-1	TRBJ2-1	NA	NA	TGCGCCAGCAGCTTTAGCCCTAGCGCATCCTACAATGAGCAGTTCTTC	CASSFSPSASYNEQFF
TRBV7-8	TRBJ1-1	NA	few	TGTGCCAGCAGGACCTCTTTGGAGACTGAAGCTTTCTTT	CASRTSLETEAFF
TRBV7-2	TRBJ2-5	NA	NA	TGTGCCAGCAGCAAGACTCAAGAGACCCAGTACTTC	CASSKTQETQYF
TRBV11-2	TRBJ2-7	TRBD1	NA	TGTGCCAGCAGCTTAACAGGGACAGGGTCCCACGAGCAGTACTTC	CASSLTGTGSHEQYF
TRBV25-1	TRBJ2-5	NA	once	TGTGCCAGCAGTCCCCCGAGAGGGACCCAGTACTTC	CASSPPRGTQYF
TRBV5-1	TRBJ2-3	NA	NA	TGCGCCAGCAGCCTCGGGTCGAAAGGAGATACGCAGTATTTT	CASSLGSKGDTQYF
TRBV5-4	TRBJ2-7	NA	NA	TGTGCCAGCAGCCCCCAGAGGGGGTTTAACTACGAGCAGTACTTC	CASSPQRGFNYEQYF